A selection of T cell receptor beta chains follows, all from one sample in a study of CD8+ T cells in alopecia areata. Clones were read by immunoSEQ multiplex PCR, and TCRdb kept only the in-frame ones, dropping some. The sample contains approximately 120,000 clones, 61% of which appear only once. The sample here was CD4+ T cells sorted from blood, taken at week 4, from a patient treated with tofacitinib. Receptor source: a human donor with alopecia areata. CDR3s include the opening cysteine and the closing phenylalanine or tryptophan. The order of the fields is V gene, clone size, J gene, D gene, CDR3 DNA, CDR3 protein. D genes are given only for firm matches. Rows may omit the clone size; those that give it use once, few, many or a size class.

v_gene: TRBV7-2
abundance: -
j_gene: TRBJ2-3
d_gene: TRBD2
CDR3nt: TGTGCCAGCAGTTGGACTAGCGGTAGCACAGATACGCAGTATTTT
CDR3aa: CASSWTSGSTDTQYF

v_gene: TRBV19
abundance: -
j_gene: TRBJ2-1
d_gene: -
CDR3nt: TGTGCCAGTAGCTTTGTTAATGAGCAGTTCTTC
CDR3aa: CASSFVNEQFF

v_gene: TRBV10-3
abundance: few
j_gene: TRBJ2-3
d_gene: TRBD2
CDR3nt: TGTGCCATCAGTAAGCAGAGCGGGGGGGCCGGAAGCACAGATACGCAGTATTTT
CDR3aa: CAISKQSGGAGSTDTQYF

v_gene: TRBV9
abundance: -
j_gene: TRBJ1-1
d_gene: -
CDR3nt: TGTGCCAGCAGCCCGAGGGACCAAGAGTGGGCCAACACTGAAGCTTTCTTT
CDR3aa: CASSPRDQEWANTEAFF

v_gene: TRBV6-5
abundance: few
j_gene: TRBJ2-6
d_gene: -
CDR3nt: TGTGCCAGCAGTTTTGACAGCTCTGGGGCCAACGTCCTGACTTTC
CDR3aa: CASSFDSSGANVLTF

v_gene: TRBV5-1
abundance: -
j_gene: TRBJ2-1
d_gene: -
CDR3nt: TGCGCCAGCAGCTTGGCTGGACAGACCTACAATGAGCAGTTCTTC
CDR3aa: CASSLAGQTYNEQFF

v_gene: TRBV5-4
abundance: once
j_gene: TRBJ2-7
d_gene: -
CDR3nt: TGTGCCAGCAGCTTGGACATAGACTACGAGCAGTACTTC
CDR3aa: CASSLDIDYEQYF

v_gene: TRBV7-9
abundance: -
j_gene: TRBJ1-2
d_gene: -
CDR3nt: TGTGCCAGCAGCTTACGAGGTCTCTATGGCTACACCTTC
CDR3aa: CASSLRGLYGYTF

v_gene: TRBV10-3
abundance: few
j_gene: TRBJ2-5
d_gene: -
CDR3nt: TGTGCCACCGGGCCATCGGAGACCCAGTACTTC
CDR3aa: CATGPSETQYF

v_gene: TRBV18
abundance: -
j_gene: TRBJ1-5
d_gene: -
CDR3nt: TGTGCCAGCTCACCGGGGGGAGGCAATCAGCCCCAGCATTTT
CDR3aa: CASSPGGGNQPQHF

v_gene: TRBV7-2
abundance: -
j_gene: TRBJ2-5
d_gene: -
CDR3nt: TGTGCCAGCAGCTTAGCGCAAACATACCAAGAGACCCAGTACTTC
CDR3aa: CASSLAQTYQETQYF

v_gene: TRBV6-1
abundance: -
j_gene: TRBJ2-1
d_gene: TRBD2
CDR3nt: TGTGCCAGTCAACGGGGGGGTTCCTACAATGAGCAGTTCTTC
CDR3aa: CASQRGGSYNEQFF

v_gene: TRBV27
abundance: once
j_gene: TRBJ2-3
d_gene: TRBD2
CDR3nt: TGTGCCAGCAGTTCAAGATTAGCGGGACGCACAGATACGCAGTATTTT
CDR3aa: CASSSRLAGRTDTQYF

v_gene: TRBV27
abundance: -
j_gene: TRBJ1-4
d_gene: -
CDR3nt: TGTGCCAGCAGTCCCCAGGCAACTAATGAAAAACTGTTTTTT
CDR3aa: CASSPQATNEKLFF

v_gene: TRBV30
abundance: -
j_gene: TRBJ1-4
d_gene: -
CDR3nt: TGTGCCTGGAGTGTAGTTGGGGTTCGAGGGGAACTGTTTTTT
CDR3aa: CAWSVVGVRGELFF

v_gene: TRBV30
abundance: -
j_gene: TRBJ1-1
d_gene: TRBD1
CDR3nt: TGTGCCTGGACACAGGGGTACACTGAAGCTTTCTTT
CDR3aa: CAWTQGYTEAFF

v_gene: TRBV6-5
abundance: -
j_gene: TRBJ1-5
d_gene: TRBD1
CDR3nt: TGTGCCAGCAGCTTACAGGGGGGCAGCAATCAGCCCCAGCATTTT
CDR3aa: CASSLQGGSNQPQHF

v_gene: TRBV6-5
abundance: few
j_gene: TRBJ2-1
d_gene: -
CDR3nt: TGTGCCAGCATTAGTAACAATGAGCAGTTCTTC
CDR3aa: CASISNNEQFF

v_gene: TRBV5-1
abundance: -
j_gene: TRBJ2-3
d_gene: -
CDR3nt: TGCGCCAGCAGCCCCCAAAACAGAGATACGCAGTATTTT
CDR3aa: CASSPQNRDTQYF

v_gene: TRBV27
abundance: few
j_gene: TRBJ2-3
d_gene: -
CDR3nt: TGTGCCAGCAGCGTACGGGATACGCAGTATTTT
CDR3aa: CASSVRDTQYF

v_gene: TRBV7-6
abundance: few
j_gene: TRBJ2-7
d_gene: TRBD1
CDR3nt: TGTGCCAGCAGCGCATCGGGACAGGGGGCCTACGAGCAGTACTTC
CDR3aa: CASSASGQGAYEQYF

v_gene: TRBV4-3
abundance: -
j_gene: TRBJ2-7
d_gene: -
CDR3nt: TGCGCCAGCAGCCAAGTGGGGCAGGGGAACGAGCAGTACTTC
CDR3aa: CASSQVGQGNEQYF

v_gene: TRBV4-3
abundance: once
j_gene: TRBJ2-3
d_gene: -
CDR3nt: TGCGCCAGCAGCCAAGATCGTGCGGGGACAGCTAGCACAGATACGCAGTATTTT
CDR3aa: CASSQDRAGTASTDTQYF

v_gene: TRBV4-3
abundance: -
j_gene: TRBJ2-5
d_gene: TRBD1
CDR3nt: TGCGCCAGCAGCCGCGCGACAGGGTTCATCGAGACCCAGTACTTC
CDR3aa: CASSRATGFIETQYF

v_gene: TRBV7-6
abundance: -
j_gene: TRBJ2-3
d_gene: -
CDR3nt: TGTGCCAGCAGCTGGGCTGAAGGAGATACGCAGTATTTT
CDR3aa: CASSWAEGDTQYF

v_gene: TRBV23-1
abundance: -
j_gene: TRBJ2-5
d_gene: TRBD2
CDR3nt: TGCGCCAGCAGTCAGACTAGCGGGAGCGGTAGAGGAGAGACCCAGTACTTC
CDR3aa: CASSQTSGSGRGETQYF

v_gene: TRBV5-1
abundance: -
j_gene: TRBJ2-7
d_gene: TRBD1
CDR3nt: TGCGCCAGCAGCTGGACAGGGCCCTCCTACGAGCAGTACTTC
CDR3aa: CASSWTGPSYEQYF

v_gene: TRBV19
abundance: -
j_gene: TRBJ2-5
d_gene: TRBD1
CDR3nt: TGTGCCAGTAGCCCTGCCGGGACAGGGAGGGAGACCCAGTACTTC
CDR3aa: CASSPAGTGRETQYF

v_gene: TRBV19
abundance: -
j_gene: TRBJ1-5
d_gene: TRBD1
CDR3nt: TGTGCCAGTAGTTTCGGGGAGGGGGCGAGCAATCAGCCCCAGCATTTT
CDR3aa: CASSFGEGASNQPQHF

v_gene: TRBV27
abundance: -
j_gene: TRBJ2-4
d_gene: TRBD1
CDR3nt: TGTGCCAGCAGTGCAGGGATCCGGGACAGGAAAAACATTCAGTACTTC
CDR3aa: CASSAGIRDRKNIQYF

v_gene: TRBV18
abundance: -
j_gene: TRBJ2-5
d_gene: -
CDR3nt: TGTGCCAGCTCACCCGATGGTTTATTGGAGACCCAGTACTTC
CDR3aa: CASSPDGLLETQYF

v_gene: TRBV15
abundance: once
j_gene: TRBJ2-3
d_gene: -
CDR3nt: TGTGCCACCAGCACTCGGGACCTCACAGATACGCAGTATTTT
CDR3aa: CATSTRDLTDTQYF

v_gene: TRBV27
abundance: -
j_gene: TRBJ1-2
d_gene: -
CDR3nt: TGTGCCAGCAGTAGCCAGACCCAGGGCTACACCTTC
CDR3aa: CASSSQTQGYTF

v_gene: TRBV5-1
abundance: -
j_gene: TRBJ2-1
d_gene: -
CDR3nt: TGCGCCAGCAGCTTGGATCCAGGGAGGAATGAGCAGTTCTTC
CDR3aa: CASSLDPGRNEQFF

v_gene: TRBV30
abundance: -
j_gene: TRBJ2-6
d_gene: -
CDR3nt: TGTGCCTGGAGCACAGGCTCTGGGGCCAACGTCCTGACTTTC
CDR3aa: CAWSTGSGANVLTF

v_gene: TRBV25-1
abundance: -
j_gene: TRBJ2-1
d_gene: -
CDR3nt: TGTGCCAGCAGTGAATTGGGGGTATCCTACAATGAGCAGTTCTTC
CDR3aa: CASSELGVSYNEQFF

v_gene: TRBV9
abundance: -
j_gene: TRBJ2-5
d_gene: -
CDR3nt: TGTGCCAGCAGCCGCCGGGGACAAGAGACCCAGTACTTC
CDR3aa: CASSRRGQETQYF

v_gene: TRBV29-1
abundance: -
j_gene: TRBJ2-4
d_gene: -
CDR3nt: TGCAGCGCTAGGACAGCGCTAGCCAAAAACATTCAGTACTTC
CDR3aa: CSARTALAKNIQYF

v_gene: TRBV29-1
abundance: -
j_gene: TRBJ2-5
d_gene: -
CDR3nt: TGCAGCGTTGATGCGGGACTCTCGAGGACCCAGTACTTC
CDR3aa: CSVDAGLSRTQYF

v_gene: TRBV30
abundance: -
j_gene: TRBJ2-5
d_gene: TRBD1
CDR3nt: TGTGCCTGGAGTCTGGGACAGGGGCGACAAGAGACCCAGTACTTC
CDR3aa: CAWSLGQGRQETQYF

v_gene: TRBV30
abundance: -
j_gene: TRBJ2-3
d_gene: TRBD1
CDR3nt: TGTGCCTGGAGTACGGGACAGGGGGTCCCAGATACGCAGTATTTT
CDR3aa: CAWSTGQGVPDTQYF

v_gene: TRBV9
abundance: -
j_gene: TRBJ1-2
d_gene: -
CDR3nt: TGTGCCAGCAGCCCCTCCCCTGCTGGTCAGGGCTACACCTTC
CDR3aa: CASSPSPAGQGYTF

v_gene: TRBV30
abundance: -
j_gene: TRBJ2-3
d_gene: -
CDR3nt: TGTGCCTGGAGTGTTTTCATCCAGCTGGGACTCAACACAGATACGCAGTATTTT
CDR3aa: CAWSVFIQLGLNTDTQYF

v_gene: TRBV20-1
abundance: -
j_gene: TRBJ1-2
d_gene: -
CDR3nt: TGCAGTGCTAGCGGCGTCTATGGCTACACCTTC
CDR3aa: CSASGVYGYTF

v_gene: TRBV27
abundance: few
j_gene: TRBJ2-1
d_gene: TRBD2
CDR3nt: TGTGCCAGCAGTTTGGAGCGGGAGGGCCCCTACGATGAGCAGTTCTTC
CDR3aa: CASSLEREGPYDEQFF

v_gene: TRBV7-9
abundance: -
j_gene: TRBJ2-2
d_gene: -
CDR3nt: TGTGCCAGCAGCCCACGGCAGGGTGCGAACACCGGGGAGCTGTTTTTT
CDR3aa: CASSPRQGANTGELFF

v_gene: TRBV27
abundance: -
j_gene: TRBJ2-7
d_gene: -
CDR3nt: TGTGCCAGCAGTTCTTCCTACGAGCAGTACTTC
CDR3aa: CASSSSYEQYF

v_gene: TRBV7-2
abundance: -
j_gene: TRBJ1-4
d_gene: -
CDR3nt: TGTGCCAGCAGCGAAGCCGGGACAAGGAATGAAAAACTGTTTTTT
CDR3aa: CASSEAGTRNEKLFF

v_gene: TRBV27
abundance: -
j_gene: TRBJ1-6
d_gene: -
CDR3nt: TGTGCCAGCAGTTTATTCGGGGGGTATAATTCACCCCTCCACTTT
CDR3aa: CASSLFGGYNSPLHF

v_gene: TRBV27
abundance: -
j_gene: TRBJ1-5
d_gene: TRBD1
CDR3nt: TGTGCCAGCAGTTCCCAGGGGGGAGGCAATCAGCCCCAGCATTTT
CDR3aa: CASSSQGGGNQPQHF

v_gene: TRBV9
abundance: -
j_gene: TRBJ2-3
d_gene: -
CDR3nt: TGTGCCAGCAGCGTTGGGACGGGGGGCACAGATACGCAGTATTTT
CDR3aa: CASSVGTGGTDTQYF

v_gene: TRBV28
abundance: -
j_gene: TRBJ2-5
d_gene: TRBD2
CDR3nt: TGTGCCAGCAGTCGGGGGGGAGGCGAGACCCAGTACTTC
CDR3aa: CASSRGGGETQYF

v_gene: TRBV11-2
abundance: few
j_gene: TRBJ2-5
d_gene: -
CDR3nt: TGTGCCAGCAGCTTGGGGGAGAAGGAGACCCAGTACTTC
CDR3aa: CASSLGEKETQYF

v_gene: TRBV5-6
abundance: -
j_gene: TRBJ2-7
d_gene: -
CDR3nt: TGTGCCAGCAGCCTCCGATCCTACGAGCAGTACTTC
CDR3aa: CASSLRSYEQYF

v_gene: TRBV6-6
abundance: few
j_gene: TRBJ2-5
d_gene: -
CDR3nt: TGTGCCAGCAGTTATGGGGAGACCCAGTACTTC
CDR3aa: CASSYGETQYF

v_gene: TRBV4-1
abundance: few
j_gene: TRBJ2-3
d_gene: -
CDR3nt: TGCGCCAGCAGCCAACCGGTAGCCTTACCTCCAGATACGCAGTATTTT
CDR3aa: CASSQPVALPPDTQYF

v_gene: TRBV7-2
abundance: few
j_gene: TRBJ1-6
d_gene: -
CDR3nt: TGTGCCAGCAGCCCCAGCACGGAGTCCCTCCACTTT
CDR3aa: CASSPSTESLHF